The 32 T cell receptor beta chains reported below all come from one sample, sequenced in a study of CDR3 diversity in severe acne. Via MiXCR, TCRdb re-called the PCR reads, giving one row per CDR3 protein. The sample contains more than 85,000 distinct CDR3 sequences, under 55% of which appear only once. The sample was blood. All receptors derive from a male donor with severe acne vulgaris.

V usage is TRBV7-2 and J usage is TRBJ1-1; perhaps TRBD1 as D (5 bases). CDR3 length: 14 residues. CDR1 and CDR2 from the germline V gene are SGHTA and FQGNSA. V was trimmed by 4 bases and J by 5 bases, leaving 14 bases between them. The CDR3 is CASSYTGGGTEAFF. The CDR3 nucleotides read TGTGCCAGCAGCTACACGGGGGGTGGGACTGAAGCTTTCTTT.

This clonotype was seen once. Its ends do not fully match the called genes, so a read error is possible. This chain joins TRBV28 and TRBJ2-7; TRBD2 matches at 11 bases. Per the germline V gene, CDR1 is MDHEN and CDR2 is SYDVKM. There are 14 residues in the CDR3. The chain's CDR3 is CDSNRLAGSDEQYF. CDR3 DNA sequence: TGTGACAGCAATCGACTAGCGGGATCGGACGAGCAGTACTTC.

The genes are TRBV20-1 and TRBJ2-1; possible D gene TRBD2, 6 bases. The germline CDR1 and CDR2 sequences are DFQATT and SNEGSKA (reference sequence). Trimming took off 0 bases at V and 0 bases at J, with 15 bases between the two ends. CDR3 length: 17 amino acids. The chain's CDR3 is CSAREEGRTRSYNEQFF. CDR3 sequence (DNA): TGCAGTGCTAGAGAAGAAGGGAGGACCCGCTCCTACAATGAGCAGTTCTTC.

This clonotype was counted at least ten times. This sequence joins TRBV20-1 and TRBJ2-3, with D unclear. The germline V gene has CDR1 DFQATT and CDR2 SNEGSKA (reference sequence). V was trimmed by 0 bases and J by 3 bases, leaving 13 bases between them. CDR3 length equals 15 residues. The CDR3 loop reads CSARDSAASTDTQYF. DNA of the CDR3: TGCAGTGCTAGAGATTCGGCGGCGTCAACAGATACGCAGTATTTT.

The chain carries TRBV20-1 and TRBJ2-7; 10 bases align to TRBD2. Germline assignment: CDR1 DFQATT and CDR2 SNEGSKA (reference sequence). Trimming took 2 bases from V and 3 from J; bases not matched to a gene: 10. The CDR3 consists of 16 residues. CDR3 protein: CSARRPSGRDLYEQYF. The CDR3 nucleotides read TGCAGTGCTAGACGGCCTAGCGGGAGAGATCTCTACGAGCAGTACTTC.

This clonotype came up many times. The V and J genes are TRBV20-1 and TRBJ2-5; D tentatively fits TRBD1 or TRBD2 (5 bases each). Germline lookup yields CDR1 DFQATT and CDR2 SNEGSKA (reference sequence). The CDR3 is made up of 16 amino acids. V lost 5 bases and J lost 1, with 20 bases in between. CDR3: CSAHRSGTPSQETQYF. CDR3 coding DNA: TGCAGTGCTCATCGCTCGGGGACCCCGTCCCAAGAGACCCAGTACTTC.

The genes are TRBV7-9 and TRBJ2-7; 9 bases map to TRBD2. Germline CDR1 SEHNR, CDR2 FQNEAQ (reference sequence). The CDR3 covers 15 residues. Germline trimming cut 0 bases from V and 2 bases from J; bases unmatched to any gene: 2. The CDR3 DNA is TGTGCCAGCAGCTTAGCCGTAGCGGGAGCCTACGAGCAGTACTTC. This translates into CASSLAVAGAYEQYF.

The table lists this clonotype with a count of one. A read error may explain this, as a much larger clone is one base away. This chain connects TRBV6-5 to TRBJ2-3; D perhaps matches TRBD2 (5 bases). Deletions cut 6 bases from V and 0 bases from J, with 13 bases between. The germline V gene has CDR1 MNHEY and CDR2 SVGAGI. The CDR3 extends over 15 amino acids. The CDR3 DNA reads TGTGCCAGCAGGGAGAGGGAGTGGAGCACAGATACGCAGTATTTT. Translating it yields CASREREWSTDTQYF.

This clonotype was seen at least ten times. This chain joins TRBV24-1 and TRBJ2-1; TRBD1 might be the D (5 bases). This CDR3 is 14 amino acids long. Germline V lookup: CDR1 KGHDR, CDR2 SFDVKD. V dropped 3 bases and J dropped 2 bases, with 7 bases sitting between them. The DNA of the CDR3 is TGTGCCACCAGTGATGTGGGGCCCTACAATGAGCAGTTCTTC. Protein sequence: CATSDVGPYNEQFF.

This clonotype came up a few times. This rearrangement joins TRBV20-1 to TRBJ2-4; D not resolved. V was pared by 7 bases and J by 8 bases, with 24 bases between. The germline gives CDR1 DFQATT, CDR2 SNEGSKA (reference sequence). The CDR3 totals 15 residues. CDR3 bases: TGCAGTGTACCGGACGGCGAAAACTATGGCTACATTCAGTACTTC. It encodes CSVPDGENYGYIQYF.

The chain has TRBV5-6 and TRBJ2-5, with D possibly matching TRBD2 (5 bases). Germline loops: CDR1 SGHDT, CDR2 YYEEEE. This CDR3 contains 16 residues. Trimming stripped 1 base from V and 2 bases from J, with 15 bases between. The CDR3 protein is CASSLWGAGGQETQYF. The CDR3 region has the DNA TGTGCCAGCAGCTTGTGGGGTGCTGGCGGGCAAGAGACCCAGTACTTC.

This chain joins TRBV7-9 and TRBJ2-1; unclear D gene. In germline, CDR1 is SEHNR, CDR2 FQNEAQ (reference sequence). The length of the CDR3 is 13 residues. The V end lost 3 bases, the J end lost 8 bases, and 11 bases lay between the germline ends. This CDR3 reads CASSFHESDEQFF. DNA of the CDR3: TGTGCCAGCAGCTTTCACGAGAGCGATGAGCAGTTCTTC. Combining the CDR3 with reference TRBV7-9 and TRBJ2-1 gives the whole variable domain DTGVSQNPRHKITKRGQNVTFRCDPISEHNRLYWYRQTLGQGPEFLTYFQNEAQLEKSRLLSDRFSAERPKGSFSTLEIQRTEQGDSAMYLCASSFHESDEQFFGPGTRLTVL.

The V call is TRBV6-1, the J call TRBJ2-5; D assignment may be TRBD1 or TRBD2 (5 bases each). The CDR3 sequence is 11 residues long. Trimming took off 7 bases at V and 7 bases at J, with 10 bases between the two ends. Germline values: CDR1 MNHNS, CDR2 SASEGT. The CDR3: CASIRGGTQYF. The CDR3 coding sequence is TGTGCCAGCATCCGGGGCGGGACCCAGTACTTC.

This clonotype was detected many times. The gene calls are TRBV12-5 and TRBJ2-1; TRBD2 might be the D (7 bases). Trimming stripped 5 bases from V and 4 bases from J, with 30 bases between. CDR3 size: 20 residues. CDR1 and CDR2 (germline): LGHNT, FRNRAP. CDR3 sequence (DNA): TGTGCTAGTGGTCGAGGAGTTTTGGGGGCAGGAGCGGGAAATTACAATGAGCAGTTCTTC. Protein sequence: CASGRGVLGAGAGNYNEQFF.

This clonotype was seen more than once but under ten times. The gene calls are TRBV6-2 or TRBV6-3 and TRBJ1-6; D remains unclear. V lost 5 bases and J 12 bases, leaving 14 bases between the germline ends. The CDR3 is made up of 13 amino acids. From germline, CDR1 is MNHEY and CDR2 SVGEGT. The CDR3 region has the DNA TGTGCCAGCAGTCAAACGACGACGGTACCCCTCCACTTT. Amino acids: CASSQTTTVPLHF.

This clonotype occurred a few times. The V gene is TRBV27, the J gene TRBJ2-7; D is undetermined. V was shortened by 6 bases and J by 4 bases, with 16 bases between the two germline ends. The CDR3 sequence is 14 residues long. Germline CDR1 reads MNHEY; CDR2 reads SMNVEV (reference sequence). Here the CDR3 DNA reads TGTGCCAGCAGGCTCACCCCTCAAGCATACGAGCAGTACTTC. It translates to CASRLTPQAYEQYF.

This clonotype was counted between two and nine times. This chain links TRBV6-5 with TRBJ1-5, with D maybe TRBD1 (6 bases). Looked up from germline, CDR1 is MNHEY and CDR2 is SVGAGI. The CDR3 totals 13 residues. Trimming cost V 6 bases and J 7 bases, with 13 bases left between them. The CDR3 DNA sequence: TGTGCCAGCAGGGGCAGGGGCGACCAGCCCCAGCATTTT. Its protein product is CASRGRGDQPQHF.

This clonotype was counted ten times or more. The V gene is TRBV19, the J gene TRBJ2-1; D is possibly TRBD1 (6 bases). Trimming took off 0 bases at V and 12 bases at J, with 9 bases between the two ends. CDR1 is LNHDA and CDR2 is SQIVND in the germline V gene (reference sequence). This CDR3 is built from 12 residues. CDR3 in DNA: TGTGCCAGTAGTATAGAAGGACAGCGGCAGTTCTTC. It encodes CASSIEGQRQFF. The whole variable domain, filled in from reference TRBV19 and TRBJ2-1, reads DGGITQSPKYLFRKEGQNVTLSCEQNLNHDAMYWYRQDPGQGLRLIYYSQIVNDFQKGDIAEGYSVSREKKESFPLTVTSAQKNPTAFYLCASSIEGQRQFFGPGTRLTVL.

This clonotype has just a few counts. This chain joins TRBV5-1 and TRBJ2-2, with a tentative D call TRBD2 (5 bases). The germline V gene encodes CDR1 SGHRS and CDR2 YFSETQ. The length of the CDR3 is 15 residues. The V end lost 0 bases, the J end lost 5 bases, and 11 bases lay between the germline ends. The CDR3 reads CASSLGGSWTGELFF. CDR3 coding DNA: TGCGCCAGCAGCTTGGGAGGGTCCTGGACCGGGGAGCTGTTTTTT.

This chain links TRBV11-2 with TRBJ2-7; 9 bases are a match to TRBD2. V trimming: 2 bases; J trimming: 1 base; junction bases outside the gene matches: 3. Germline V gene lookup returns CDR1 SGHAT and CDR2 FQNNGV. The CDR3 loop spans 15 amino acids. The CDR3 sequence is CASSLLAGTSYEQYF. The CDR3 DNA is TGTGCCAGCAGCTTACTAGCGGGGACTTCCTACGAGCAGTACTTC.

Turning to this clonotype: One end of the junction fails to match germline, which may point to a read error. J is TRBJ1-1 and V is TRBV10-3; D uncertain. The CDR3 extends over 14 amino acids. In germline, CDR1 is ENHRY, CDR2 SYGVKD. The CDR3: CASSESGVRTEAFF. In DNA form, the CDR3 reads TGTGCCAGCAGTGAAAGCGGGGTGCGCACTGAAGCTTTCTTT.

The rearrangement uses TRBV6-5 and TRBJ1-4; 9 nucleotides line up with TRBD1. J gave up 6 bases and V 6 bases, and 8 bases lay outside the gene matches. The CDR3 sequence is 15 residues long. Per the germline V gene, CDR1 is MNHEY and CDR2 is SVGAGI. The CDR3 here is CASRADRGGDEKLFF. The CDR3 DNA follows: TGTGCCAGCAGAGCCGACAGGGGGGGGGATGAAAAACTGTTTTTT.

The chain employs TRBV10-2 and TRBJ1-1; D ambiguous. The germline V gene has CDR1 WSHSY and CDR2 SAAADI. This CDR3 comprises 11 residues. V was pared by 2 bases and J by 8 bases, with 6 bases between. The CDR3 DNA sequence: TGCGCCAGCAGTGAGGGGGAAGAAGCTTTCTTT. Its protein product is CASSEGEEAFF.

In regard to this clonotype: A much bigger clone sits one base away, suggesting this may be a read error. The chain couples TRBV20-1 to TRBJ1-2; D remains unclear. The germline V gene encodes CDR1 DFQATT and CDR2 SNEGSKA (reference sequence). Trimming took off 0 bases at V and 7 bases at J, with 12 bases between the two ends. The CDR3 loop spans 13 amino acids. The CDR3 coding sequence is TGCAGTGCTAGAGATGGGCGCTTATGTGGCTACACCTTC. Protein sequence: CSARDGRLCGYTF.

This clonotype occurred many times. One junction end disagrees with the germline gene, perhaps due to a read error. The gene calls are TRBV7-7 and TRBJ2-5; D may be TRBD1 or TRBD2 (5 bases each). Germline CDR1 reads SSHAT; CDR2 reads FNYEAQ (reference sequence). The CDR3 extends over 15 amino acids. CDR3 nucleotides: TGTGCTAGCAGCTCCCAATCGGGACCACAAGAGACCCAGTACTTC. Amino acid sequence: CASSSQSGPQETQYF.

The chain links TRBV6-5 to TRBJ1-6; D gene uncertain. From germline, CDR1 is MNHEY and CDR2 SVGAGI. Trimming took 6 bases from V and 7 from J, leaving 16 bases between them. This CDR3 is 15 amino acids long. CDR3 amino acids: CASREPGVANSPLHF. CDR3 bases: TGTGCCAGCAGGGAACCCGGGGTCGCCAATTCACCCCTCCACTTT.

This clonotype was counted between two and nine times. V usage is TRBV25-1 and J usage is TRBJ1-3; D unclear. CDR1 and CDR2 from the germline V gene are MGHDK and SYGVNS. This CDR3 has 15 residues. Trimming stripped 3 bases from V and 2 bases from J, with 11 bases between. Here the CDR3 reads CASSDDREAGNTIYF. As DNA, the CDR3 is TGTGCCAGCAGTGACGATAGGGAGGCTGGAAACACCATATATTTT.

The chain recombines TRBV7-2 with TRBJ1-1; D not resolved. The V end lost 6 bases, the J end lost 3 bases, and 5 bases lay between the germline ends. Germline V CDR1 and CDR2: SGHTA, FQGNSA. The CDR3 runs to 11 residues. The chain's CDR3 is CASRRYTEAFF. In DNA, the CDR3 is TGTGCCAGCAGGCGTTACACTGAAGCTTTCTTT.

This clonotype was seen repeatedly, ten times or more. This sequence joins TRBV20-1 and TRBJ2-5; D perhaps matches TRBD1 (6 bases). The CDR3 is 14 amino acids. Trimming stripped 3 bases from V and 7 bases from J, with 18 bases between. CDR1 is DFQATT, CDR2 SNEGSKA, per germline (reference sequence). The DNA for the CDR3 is TGCAGTGCTAGTAGGCGACAGGTGATAGGGACCCAGTACTTC. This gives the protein CSASRRQVIGTQYF.

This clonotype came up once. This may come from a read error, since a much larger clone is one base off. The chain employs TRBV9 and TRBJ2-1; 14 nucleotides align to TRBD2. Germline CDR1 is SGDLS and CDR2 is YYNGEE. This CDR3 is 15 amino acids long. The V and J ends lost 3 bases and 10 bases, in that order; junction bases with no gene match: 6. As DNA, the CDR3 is TGTGCCAGCAGCGCAGAGGGACTAGCGGGAGTAGAGCAGTTCTTC. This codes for CASSAEGLAGVEQFF.

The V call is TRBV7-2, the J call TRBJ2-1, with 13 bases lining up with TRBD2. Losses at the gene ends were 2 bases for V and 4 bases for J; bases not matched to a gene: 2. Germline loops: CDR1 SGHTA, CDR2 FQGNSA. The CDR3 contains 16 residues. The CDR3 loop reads CASSLMGLAGYNEQFF. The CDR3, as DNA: TGTGCCAGCAGCTTAATGGGACTAGCGGGGTACAATGAGCAGTTCTTC.

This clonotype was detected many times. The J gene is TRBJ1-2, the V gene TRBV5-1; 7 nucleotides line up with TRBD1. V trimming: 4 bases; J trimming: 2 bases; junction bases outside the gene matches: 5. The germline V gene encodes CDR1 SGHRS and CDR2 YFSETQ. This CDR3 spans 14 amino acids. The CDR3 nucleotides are TGCGCCAGCAGCCATTGGGACAGAAACTATGGCTACACCTTC. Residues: CASSHWDRNYGYTF.